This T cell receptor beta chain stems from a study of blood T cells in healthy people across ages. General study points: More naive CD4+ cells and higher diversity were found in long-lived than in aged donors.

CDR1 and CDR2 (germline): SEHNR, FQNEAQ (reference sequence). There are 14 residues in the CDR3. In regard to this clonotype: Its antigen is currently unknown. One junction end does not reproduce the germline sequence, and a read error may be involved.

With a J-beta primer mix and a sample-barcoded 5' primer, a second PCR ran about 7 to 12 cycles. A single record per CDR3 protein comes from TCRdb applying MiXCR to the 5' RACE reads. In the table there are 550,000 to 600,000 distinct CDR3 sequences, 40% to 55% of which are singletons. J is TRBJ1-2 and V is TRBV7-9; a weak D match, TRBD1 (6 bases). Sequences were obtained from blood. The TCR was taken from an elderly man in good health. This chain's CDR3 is CTSSPPGVFYGYTF. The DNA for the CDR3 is TGTACCAGCAGCCCCCCAGGGGTTTTCTATGGCTACACCTTC.